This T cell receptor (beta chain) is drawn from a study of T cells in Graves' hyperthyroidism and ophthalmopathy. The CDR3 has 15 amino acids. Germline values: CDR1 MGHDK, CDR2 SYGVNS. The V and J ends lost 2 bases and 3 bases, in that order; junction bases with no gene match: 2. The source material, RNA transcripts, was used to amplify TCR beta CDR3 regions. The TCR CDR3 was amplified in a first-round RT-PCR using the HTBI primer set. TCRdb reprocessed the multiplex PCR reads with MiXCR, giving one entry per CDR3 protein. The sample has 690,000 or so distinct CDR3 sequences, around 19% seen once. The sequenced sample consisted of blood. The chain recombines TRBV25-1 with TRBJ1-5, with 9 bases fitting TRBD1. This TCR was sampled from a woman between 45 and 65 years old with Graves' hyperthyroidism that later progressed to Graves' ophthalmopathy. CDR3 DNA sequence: TGTGCCAGCAGTGAAGGGACAGGGTACAATCAGCCCCAGCATTTT. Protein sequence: CASSEGTGYNQPQHF.